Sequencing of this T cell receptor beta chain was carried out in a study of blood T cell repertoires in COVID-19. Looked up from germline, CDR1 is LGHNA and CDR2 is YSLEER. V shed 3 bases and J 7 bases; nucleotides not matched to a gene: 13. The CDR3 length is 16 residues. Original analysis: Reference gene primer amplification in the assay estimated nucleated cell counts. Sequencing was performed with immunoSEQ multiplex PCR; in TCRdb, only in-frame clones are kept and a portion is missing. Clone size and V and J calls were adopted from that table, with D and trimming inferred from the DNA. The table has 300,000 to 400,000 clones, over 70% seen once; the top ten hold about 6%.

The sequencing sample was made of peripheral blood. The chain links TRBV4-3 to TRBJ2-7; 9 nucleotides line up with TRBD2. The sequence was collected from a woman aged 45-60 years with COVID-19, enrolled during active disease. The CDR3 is CASSHHVSGSEGEQYF. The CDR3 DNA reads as TGCGCCAGCAGCCACCACGTTAGCGGGAGTGAGGGTGAGCAGTACTTC.